The rows below give T cell receptor beta chains drawn from one sample of a study of blood T cell repertoires in COVID-19. Here immunoSEQ multiplex PCR was the method, and the copy in TCRdb shows in-frame clones only, minus some. The sample consists of some 290,000 clones, roughly 89% of them appearing once. The source material was PBMCs or T cells enriched from blood (not recorded which). The source of these receptors is a woman in her twenties or thirties who had recovered from COVID-19. Each CDR3 is given with its conserved first and last residue. The D gene is left open where the match is weak. Clone size appears in some rows only: once, few, many, or a class for an expanded clone.

V	size	J	D	CDR3	DNA
TRBV13	.	TRBJ1-5	.	CASSYQGQPQHF	TGTGCCAGCAGCTACCAGGGCCAGCCCCAGCATTTT
TRBV13	.	TRBJ2-3	.	CASSPGEVWDTQYF	TGTGCCAGCAGCCCCGGGGAGGTCTGGGATACGCAGTATTTT
TRBV4-3	.	TRBJ2-7	TRBD2	CASSHWTSGSYEQYF	TGCGCCAGCAGCCATTGGACTAGCGGGTCCTACGAGCAGTACTTC
TRBV12-5	few	TRBJ2-1	TRBD2	CASGSRGGLYYNEQFF	TGTGCTAGTGGTTCCCGCGGGGGACTTTACTACAATGAGCAGTTCTTC
TRBV11-2	.	TRBJ2-5	.	CASSLDAQLPVVRRKDQYF	TGTGCCAGCAGCTTAGATGCACAGCTCCCTGTGGTTCGGCGAAAGGACCAGTACTTC
TRBV25-1	.	TRBJ1-2	.	CASSEYQGTVGYTF	TGTGCCAGCAGTGAATATCAGGGTACCGTAGGCTACACCTTC
TRBV6-2/TRBV6-3	.	TRBJ2-7	TRBD2	CASSLLAGRYEQYF	TGTGCCAGCAGTTTACTAGCGGGAAGGTACGAGCAGTACTTC
TRBV28	.	TRBJ2-7	TRBD1	CASIETGKAYEQYF	TGTGCCAGCATAGAGACAGGGAAGGCCTACGAGCAGTACTTC
TRBV28	.	TRBJ1-6	.	CASSSYQWEDSPLHF	TGTGCCAGCAGTTCGTACCAGTGGGAGGATTCACCCCTCCACTTT
TRBV6-1	.	TRBJ2-4	TRBD2	CASRETMGLALYIQYF	TGTGCCAGCAGGGAAACTATGGGACTAGCGCTTTACATTCAGTACTTC
TRBV14	.	TRBJ2-1	TRBD1	CASSRTGIHEQFF	TGTGCCAGCAGCCGGACAGGGATCCATGAGCAGTTCTTC
TRBV4-2	.	TRBJ2-7	.	CASSQVNKAYEQYF	TGTGCCAGCAGCCAAGTTAACAAAGCCTACGAGCAGTACTTC
TRBV14	few	TRBJ1-4	TRBD1	CASSLLTGRGEKLFF	TGTGCCAGCAGCCTCCTGACAGGGCGAGGTGAAAAACTGTTTTTT
TRBV9	.	TRBJ1-1	TRBD1	CASSATGVNTEAFF	TGTGCCAGCAGCGCGACAGGGGTGAACACTGAAGCTTTCTTT
TRBV19	.	TRBJ2-4	TRBD2	CASSSIRLAGTKNIQYF	TGTGCCAGTAGTTCCATACGACTAGCGGGGACCAAAAACATTCAGTACTTC
TRBV6-2/TRBV6-3	few	TRBJ1-6	.	CASSYPERASYNSPLHF	TGTGCCAGCAGTTACCCCGAAAGAGCCTCCTATAATTCACCCCTCCACTTT
TRBV28	.	TRBJ2-7	TRBD1	CASSTRSWTGRSYEQYF	TGTGCCAGCAGTACCCGATCTTGGACAGGCCGGTCCTACGAGCAGTACTTC
TRBV28	.	TRBJ2-7	TRBD2	CASTTTPLAGDRQYF	TGTGCCAGCACTACAACCCCCCTAGCGGGGGACCGGCAGTACTTC
TRBV7-2	once	TRBJ2-5	.	CASSLANQETQYF	TGTGCCAGCAGCTTGGCCAACCAAGAGACCCAGTACTTC
TRBV12-3/TRBV12-4	once	TRBJ1-5	.	CASRESRGGPQHF	TGTGCCAGCAGAGAAAGTAGGGGTGGACCCCAGCATTTT
TRBV6-6	.	TRBJ1-2	TRBD1	CASSFRDSGYTF	TGTGCCAGCAGTTTTAGGGACAGTGGCTACACCTTC
TRBV10-3	.	TRBJ1-5	TRBD1	CAITPGTDQPQHF	TGTGCCATCACCCCCGGGACAGATCAGCCCCAGCATTTT
TRBV5-4	.	TRBJ2-1	.	CASSLRGIEQFF	TGTGCCAGCAGCTTGCGCGGGATCGAGCAGTTCTTC
TRBV4-2	.	TRBJ2-7	.	CASSQDPSGVREQYF	TGTGCCAGCAGCCAAGATCCTTCAGGGGTGAGGGAGCAGTACTTC
TRBV7-2	.	TRBJ1-1	.	CASSLGGVGNTEAFF	TGTGCCAGCAGCTTAGGCGGAGTTGGGAACACTGAAGCTTTCTTT
TRBV7-2	.	TRBJ2-1	TRBD2	CASSFQRLAGGSEQFF	TGTGCCAGCAGCTTTCAAAGACTAGCGGGCGGGAGCGAGCAGTTCTTC
TRBV19	.	TRBJ2-3	.	CASSISSASTDTQYF	TGTGCCAGTAGTATCTCTAGCGCGAGCACAGATACGCAGTATTTT
TRBV6-5	.	TRBJ2-7	TRBD2	CASRTPGGVDEQYF	TGTGCCAGCCGGACCCCGGGGGGAGTTGACGAGCAGTACTTC
TRBV5-1	once	TRBJ1-5	TRBD1	CASSLDGTDNQPQHF	TGCGCCAGCAGCTTGGATGGGACAGACAATCAGCCCCAGCATTTT
TRBV6-2/TRBV6-3	once	TRBJ1-5	.	CASSYSVSTDSNQPQHF	TGTGCCAGCAGTTACTCTGTATCGACAGATAGCAATCAGCCCCAGCATTTT
TRBV28	once	TRBJ1-5	TRBD1	CASSLGDRDNQPQHF	TGTGCCAGCAGCTTGGGCGACAGGGATAATCAGCCCCAGCATTTT
TRBV4-2	.	TRBJ2-1	TRBD1	CASSQTDRGPYNEQFF	TGTGCCAGCAGCCAGACGGACAGGGGCCCCTACAATGAGCAGTTCTTC
TRBV4-1	.	TRBJ2-1	TRBD2	CASSQDLADSYNEQFF	TGCGCCAGCAGCCAAGATCTAGCGGACTCTTACAATGAGCAGTTCTTC
TRBV5-1	.	TRBJ2-2	.	CASSLDGSNTGELFF	TGCGCCAGCAGCTTGGACGGTTCGAACACCGGGGAGCTGTTTTTT
TRBV3-1/TRBV3-2	.	TRBJ2-1	TRBD1	CASSQGLEGAVEQFF	TGTGCCAGCAGCCAAGGACTCGAGGGGGCGGTTGAGCAGTTCTTC
TRBV18	once	TRBJ1-5	.	CASSPLGEDQPQHF	TGTGCCAGCTCACCGTTGGGGGAGGATCAGCCCCAGCATTTT
TRBV15	.	TRBJ2-7	.	CATSREEGHEQYF	TGTGCCACCAGCAGAGAGGAGGGCCACGAGCAGTACTTC
TRBV30	.	TRBJ1-6	.	CAWSGRGWNSPLHF	TGTGCCTGGAGCGGCAGGGGATGGAATTCACCCCTCCACTTT
TRBV4-2	.	TRBJ1-1	TRBD1	CASNIQGATEAFF	TGTGCCAGCAACATACAGGGGGCCACTGAAGCTTTCTTT
TRBV11-2	.	TRBJ1-1	TRBD1	CASSPTQGVTEAFF	TGTGCCAGCAGCCCTACACAGGGGGTCACTGAAGCTTTCTTT
TRBV6-5	.	TRBJ1-5	TRBD1	CASSPRTGAIEPQHF	TGTGCCAGCAGTCCTAGGACAGGGGCTATCGAGCCCCAGCATTTT
TRBV27	.	TRBJ2-1	.	CASRTSSYNEQFF	TGTGCCAGCAGAACTAGCTCCTACAATGAGCAGTTCTTC
TRBV5-1	.	TRBJ2-3	.	CASSFERSSTDTQYF	TGCGCCAGCAGCTTTGAGCGATCTAGCACAGATACGCAGTATTTT
TRBV19	.	TRBJ2-1	.	CASSIVLVNEQFF	TGTGCCAGTAGTATAGTCCTAGTCAATGAGCAGTTCTTC